Listed below are T cell receptor beta chains from one sample, sequenced in a study of control samples from healthy donors and cancer patients. Clones were sequenced by immunoSEQ multiplex PCR, and TCRdb holds only the in-frame ones, with some missing. The profile shows about 410,000 clones, 75% to 95% of them singletons. The sequencing input was PBMCs. These receptors all come from a man aged 40-49 years with head and neck cancer. CDR3s include the opening cysteine and the closing phenylalanine or tryptophan. D genes are given only for firm matches. Size is omitted from some rows. Given values are once, few, many or a class for expanded clones.

NA	NA	TRBV28	TRBJ2-7	TGTGCCAGCAGTCCGCGCGGAGCCCCATCTCACTACGAGCAGTACTTC	CASSPRGAPSHYEQYF
NA	NA	TRBV28	TRBJ2-7	TGTGCCAGCAGTCCCTCCCCCCAGGGTACGTCCTACGAGCAGTACTTC	CASSPSPQGTSYEQYF
NA	NA	TRBV7-3	TRBJ2-1	TGTGCCAGCAGCTTAAACGCGGGATCCCACAATGAGCAGTTCTTC	CASSLNAGSHNEQFF
TRBD1	NA	TRBV5-1	TRBJ2-3	TGCGCCAGCACCAACGTAGGGACAGGGCTTTTAGATACGCAGTATTTT	CASTNVGTGLLDTQYF
NA	once	TRBV25-1	TRBJ1-3	TGTGCCAGCGGTGCGGGGCCACTCTCTGGAAACACCATATATTTT	CASGAGPLSGNTIYF
NA	many	TRBV19	TRBJ1-5	TGTGCCAGTAAGGTCGGGGGGGCGGGCAATCAGCCCCAGCATTTT	CASKVGGAGNQPQHF
NA	NA	TRBV10-3	TRBJ2-1	TGTGCCACCGCGCCCCCTCCCTCCTACAATGAGCAGTTCTTC	CATAPPPSYNEQFF
TRBD2	once	TRBV6-5	TRBJ2-7	TGTGCCAGCAGTTACGTCGGACTAGGAGTGTTCGAGTGGTACTTC	CASSYVGLGVFEWYF
NA	NA	TRBV19	TRBJ1-3	TGTGCCAGTAACCCCCCGCGGCTCTCTGGAAACACCATATATTTT	CASNPPRLSGNTIYF
TRBD1	NA	TRBV7-2	TRBJ2-7	TGTGCCAGCAGCTTAGCTGGGACAGCCCCCAACGAGCAGTACTTC	CASSLAGTAPNEQYF
NA	few	TRBV7-9	TRBJ2-1	TGTGCCAGCAGCTCCCCGGAGGGTGAGCAGTTCTTC	CASSSPEGEQFF
NA	NA	TRBV6-5	TRBJ1-2	TGTGCCAGCAGTTACGTCGGGGGGGCCTACACCTTC	CASSYVGGAYTF
TRBD2	NA	TRBV19	TRBJ2-2	TGTGCCAGTAGTATTGTCCAGAAACTAGCGGGAACCGGGGAGCTGTTTTTT	CASSIVQKLAGTGELFF
NA	NA	TRBV7-9	TRBJ1-5	TGTGCCAGCAGCCCTGCCGGGTTTAGCAATCAGCCCCAGCATTTT	CASSPAGFSNQPQHF
NA	once	TRBV10-3	TRBJ2-1	TGTGCCATCGGCGGGACAGCCGTTAACAATGAGCAGTTCTTC	CAIGGTAVNNEQFF
TRBD2	NA	TRBV28	TRBJ2-7	TGTGCCAGCACTTCCGCAGGACTAGCCGCCTCCTACGAGCAGTACTTC	CASTSAGLAASYEQYF